The rows below give T cell receptor beta chains drawn from one sample of a study of shared clonotypes between healthy human individuals. The method was immunoSEQ multiplex PCR; TCRdb's version includes in-frame clones alone and lacks a portion of them. The data hold about 520,000 clones, with 95% to 96% observed a single time. Sequencing input: naive CD4+ T cells sorted from blood. The receptors here all came from a woman aged 25 to 39 in good health. Each CDR3 is given with its conserved first and last residue. D genes are given only for firm matches. Only part of the rows carry a size: once, few, many, or a class if the clone is expanded.

D: NA; size: NA; J: TRBJ1-2; V: TRBV2; CDR3: CASTLGAEGYGYTF; DNA: TGTGCCAGCACATTAGGGGCTGAGGGCTATGGCTACACCTTC
D: TRBD2; size: NA; J: TRBJ2-1; V: TRBV5-1; CDR3: CASSLRLAGLNYNEQFF; DNA: TGCGCCAGCAGCCTAAGACTAGCGGGACTTAATTACAATGAGCAGTTCTTC
D: NA; size: NA; J: TRBJ2-1; V: TRBV11-2; CDR3: CASSLISGADNEQFF; DNA: TGTGCCAGCAGCTTAATTTCCGGAGCAGACAATGAGCAGTTCTTC
D: NA; size: NA; J: TRBJ2-1; V: TRBV10-3; CDR3: CAISVQFGNEQFF; DNA: TGTGCCATCAGTGTGCAATTTGGAAATGAGCAGTTCTTC
D: NA; size: NA; J: TRBJ2-5; V: TRBV13; CDR3: CASSQYGGETQYF; DNA: TGTGCCAGCAGCCAATATGGGGGAGAGACCCAGTACTTC
D: NA; size: NA; J: TRBJ2-5; V: TRBV4-1; CDR3: CASSQTAERSQETQYF; DNA: TGCGCCAGCAGCCAGACCGCTGAGCGGTCACAAGAGACCCAGTACTTC
D: NA; size: NA; J: TRBJ1-1; V: TRBV5-1; CDR3: CASSSLTGANTEAFF; DNA: TGCGCCAGCAGCTCGCTCACAGGAGCGAACACTGAAGCTTTCTTT
D: NA; size: NA; J: TRBJ1-1; V: TRBV18; CDR3: CASSPGTHMNTEAFF; DNA: TGTGCCAGCTCACCAGGGACCCACATGAACACTGAAGCTTTCTTT
D: NA; size: NA; J: TRBJ2-7; V: TRBV28; CDR3: CASSFPPRKSSYEQYF; DNA: TGTGCCAGCAGTTTTCCCCCTAGGAAGAGCTCCTACGAGCAGTACTTC
D: NA; size: NA; J: TRBJ1-2; V: TRBV19; CDR3: CASSPQGRGYGYTF; DNA: TGTGCCAGTTCCCCCCAGGGGAGGGGGTATGGCTACACCTTC
D: NA; size: NA; J: TRBJ2-7; V: TRBV5-1; CDR3: CASSLAGDGYEQYF; DNA: TGCGCCAGCAGCTTGGCCGGGGACGGCTACGAGCAGTACTTC
D: NA; size: NA; J: TRBJ1-4; V: TRBV4-1; CDR3: CASSQPGGVGEKLFF; DNA: TGCGCCAGCAGCCAGCCTGGGGGGGTCGGTGAAAAACTGTTTTTT
D: NA; size: NA; J: TRBJ1-2; V: TRBV9; CDR3: CASSVETGYGYTF; DNA: TGTGCCAGCAGCGTAGAGACAGGTTACGGCTACACCTTC
D: NA; size: NA; J: TRBJ2-7; V: TRBV11-2; CDR3: CASSFNGPRYEQYF; DNA: TGTGCCAGCAGCTTTAACGGCCCGCGATACGAGCAGTACTTC
D: TRBD2; size: NA; J: TRBJ2-1; V: TRBV4-1; CDR3: CASSQGSTSGVYNEQFF; DNA: TGCGCCAGCAGCCAAGGGTCCACTAGCGGGGTTTACAATGAGCAGTTCTTC
D: NA; size: NA; J: TRBJ2-3; V: TRBV11-3; CDR3: CASSSRDKPDTQYF; DNA: TGTGCCAGCAGCTCCAGGGATAAACCAGATACGCAGTATTTT
D: NA; size: NA; J: TRBJ1-3; V: TRBV11-2; CDR3: CASSTHTGTFGNTIYF; DNA: TGTGCCAGCAGCACACATACCGGGACGTTTGGAAACACCATATATTTT
D: NA; size: NA; J: TRBJ1-2; V: TRBV28; CDR3: CASSLFAAGRGYTF; DNA: TGTGCCAGCAGTTTATTTGCGGCAGGCAGGGGCTACACCTTC
D: NA; size: NA; J: TRBJ2-2; V: TRBV7-7; CDR3: CASSLALGGLADTGELFF; DNA: TGTGCCAGCAGCTTAGCGCTGGGGGGGCTAGCGGACACCGGGGAGCTGTTTTTT
D: TRBD1; size: NA; J: TRBJ1-4; V: TRBV2; CDR3: CASSGTGGIWEKLFF; DNA: TGTGCCAGCAGTGGGACAGGGGGCATTTGGGAAAAACTGTTTTTT
D: TRBD1; size: NA; J: TRBJ1-1; V: TRBV6-5; CDR3: CASEKGGQGNTEAFF; DNA: TGTGCCAGCGAAAAAGGGGGACAGGGAAACACTGAAGCTTTCTTT
D: NA; size: NA; J: TRBJ2-7; V: TRBV28; CDR3: CASSLLRPSYEQYF; DNA: TGTGCCAGCAGTTTATTGCGGCCCTCCTACGAGCAGTACTTC
D: NA; size: NA; J: TRBJ1-5; V: TRBV7-9; CDR3: CASSLDGTVSNQPQHF; DNA: TGTGCCAGCAGCTTAGATGGAACAGTTAGCAATCAGCCCCAGCATTTT
D: NA; size: NA; J: TRBJ1-1; V: TRBV5-5; CDR3: CASSLAGGTANTEAFF; DNA: TGTGCCAGCAGCTTGGCCGGTGGGACGGCAAACACTGAAGCTTTCTTT
D: NA; size: NA; J: TRBJ1-3; V: TRBV28; CDR3: CASSLGAFGVNTIYF; DNA: TGTGCCAGCAGTTTAGGGGCTTTCGGGGTGAACACCATATATTTT
D: TRBD1; size: NA; J: TRBJ2-7; V: TRBV28; CDR3: CASRRTGAPSEQYF; DNA: TGTGCCAGCAGACGGACAGGGGCACCCTCCGAGCAGTACTTC
D: TRBD1; size: NA; J: TRBJ1-6; V: TRBV11-2; CDR3: CASSLEGDRGVAYSPLHF; DNA: TGTGCCAGCAGCCTGGAGGGAGACAGGGGGGTAGCCTATTCACCCCTCCACTTT
D: NA; size: few; J: TRBJ2-1; V: TRBV9; CDR3: CASSASTGYNEQFF; DNA: TGTGCCAGCAGCGCCTCGACGGGGTACAATGAGCAGTTCTTC
D: NA; size: NA; J: TRBJ2-7; V: TRBV5-1; CDR3: CASSVQLDSLSEQYF; DNA: TGCGCCAGCAGCGTCCAACTAGATTCCCTGAGCGAGCAGTACTTC
D: NA; size: once; J: TRBJ2-7; V: TRBV7-8; CDR3: CASSPARLPDEQYF; DNA: TGTGCCAGCAGCCCAGCTCGTCTCCCTGATGAGCAGTACTTC
D: TRBD2; size: NA; J: TRBJ2-7; V: TRBV5-4; CDR3: CASSRLAGGTYEQYF; DNA: TGTGCCAGCAGCCGACTAGCGGGAGGGACCTACGAGCAGTACTTC
D: NA; size: NA; J: TRBJ1-4; V: TRBV15; CDR3: CATSRVVNNEKLFF; DNA: TGTGCCACCAGCAGAGTAGTAAATAATGAAAAACTGTTTTTT
D: NA; size: NA; J: TRBJ2-4; V: TRBV5-8; CDR3: CASSLRENIQYF; DNA: TGTGCCAGCAGCCTCCGGGAAAACATTCAGTACTTC
D: NA; size: NA; J: TRBJ2-3; V: TRBV19; CDR3: CASSDEGQGTDTQYF; DNA: TGTGCCAGCAGTGATGAGGGTCAGGGGACAGATACGCAGTATTTT
D: NA; size: NA; J: TRBJ2-1; V: TRBV25-1; CDR3: CASSGDGSYNEQFF; DNA: TGTGCCAGCAGTGGGGACGGCTCCTACAATGAGCAGTTCTTC
D: NA; size: NA; J: TRBJ1-1; V: TRBV5-1; CDR3: CASSLSRATEAFF; DNA: TGCGCCAGCAGCTTGTCCAGGGCCACTGAAGCTTTCTTT
D: TRBD2; size: NA; J: TRBJ2-2; V: TRBV19; CDR3: CASSILAGGPLLTGELFF; DNA: TGTGCCAGTAGTATACTAGCGGGAGGGCCTCTACTCACCGGGGAGCTGTTTTTT
D: TRBD1; size: NA; J: TRBJ1-5; V: TRBV4-1; CDR3: CASSQQGQGNNQPQHF; DNA: TGCGCCAGCAGCCAGCAGGGACAGGGTAACAATCAGCCCCAGCATTTT
D: NA; size: NA; J: TRBJ2-2; V: TRBV6-1; CDR3: CASSKDYNTGELFF; DNA: TGTGCCAGCAGTAAGGACTATAACACCGGGGAGCTGTTTTTT
D: NA; size: NA; J: TRBJ1-6; V: TRBV28; CDR3: CASSTFSGSPLHF; DNA: TGTGCCAGCAGTACGTTTAGCGGTTCACCCCTCCACTTT
D: NA; size: once; J: TRBJ2-7; V: TRBV28; CDR3: CASSLFRGPYEQYF; DNA: TGTGCCAGCAGTTTATTCAGGGGACCCTACGAGCAGTACTTC
D: TRBD2; size: NA; J: TRBJ2-3; V: TRBV7-9; CDR3: CATSRHSGRAFPDTQYF; DNA: TGTGCCACCTCGAGGCATAGCGGGAGGGCCTTCCCAGATACGCAGTATTTT
D: NA; size: NA; J: TRBJ2-1; V: TRBV6-5; CDR3: CASRPETGGYNEQFF; DNA: TGTGCCAGCAGGCCCGAGACAGGAGGGTACAATGAGCAGTTCTTC
D: NA; size: NA; J: TRBJ2-7; V: TRBV7-3; CDR3: CASSLGGGRNTYEQYF; DNA: TGTGCCAGCAGCTTAGGGGGCGGTCGAAACACCTACGAGCAGTACTTC
D: NA; size: NA; J: TRBJ1-1; V: TRBV15; CDR3: CATSRGRNTEAFF; DNA: TGTGCCACCAGCAGAGGCAGGAACACTGAAGCTTTCTTT
D: NA; size: NA; J: TRBJ2-1; V: TRBV12-5; CDR3: CASGLAALRGAGLVEQFF; DNA: TGTGCTAGTGGTTTGGCCGCTTTACGGGGCGCCGGGTTGGTTGAGCAGTTCTTC